This entry concerns a single T cell receptor beta chain. Its antigen is currently unknown. With V trimmed by 8 bases and J by 4 bases, 15 bases remained unmatched. This CDR3 is 17 amino acids long. Germline V lookup: CDR1 PRHDT, CDR2 FYEKMQ (reference sequence). With 60 Vbeta and 13 Jbeta primers, the PCR was carried out. Generated by immunoSEQ multiplex PCR, the TCRdb table keeps only in-frame clones and is missing some. The table includes 75,000 to 100,000 clones, under 85% detected once. This sample is part of a study of cytomegalovirus exposure and HLA in healthy donors. Study-wide results and limits: Reportedly, a later analysis found an Asian-associated ancestry cluster had fewer N-insertions than the approximately 670-donor mean. One cluster of highly shared sequence variants probably arose as a sequencing artifact. The CMV antigen specificity of a few CMV-associated chains was confirmed through in vitro analysis. TCR sequences were mostly rare, though some public TCRs occurred in many donors.

The sequence was collected from a woman in her seventies in good health and CMV-seropositive. J is TRBJ2-2 and V is TRBV13; 8 positions agree with TRBD1. Sequencing was performed on PBMCs. The CDR3 DNA is TGTGCCAGCTCGTTCATCTCAGGGGGCGCGGCCACCGGGGAGCTGTTTTTT. It is translated as CASSFISGGAATGELFF.